The 5 T cell receptor beta chains below come from one sample, sequenced in a study of blood T cell repertoires in COVID-19. Assay: immunoSEQ multiplex PCR; the TCRdb copy retains only in-frame clones and omits some. The repertoire holds a few hundred thousand clones, approximately 85% seen once, with around 12% in the top ten. The sequencing input was peripheral blood. Receptors were obtained from a man older than 75 with acute or convalescent COVID-19.

The chain employs TRBV28 and TRBJ1-2, with a weak D call TRBD1 (6 bases). The CDR3 runs to 15 residues. The V gene's germline CDR1 is MDHEN and CDR2 SYDVKM. Trimming shortened V by 7 bases and J by 2 bases, and 17 bases separated the two germline ends. CDR3: CASTPQGQGNYGYTF. The CDR3 DNA reads TGTGCCAGCACTCCCCAAGGGCAGGGGAACTATGGCTACACCTTC.

This chain uses TRBV5-1 with TRBJ1-5; D possibly corresponds to TRBD1 (5 bases). The V and J ends lost 0 bases and 1 base respectively, with 23 bases between them. Germline lookup yields CDR1 SGHRS and CDR2 YFSETQ. There are 20 residues in the CDR3. CDR3 protein: CASSLEPTQGGPASNQPQHF. CDR3 DNA: TGCGCCAGCAGCTTGGAACCAACGCAGGGAGGACCCGCGAGCAATCAGCCCCAGCATTTT.

This chain links TRBV6-5 with TRBJ1-3; TRBD1 agrees at 7 bases. The V segment lost 7 bases and the J segment 2 bases; nucleotides outside the gene matches: 5. The germline CDR1 and CDR2 sequences are MNHEY and SVGAGI. There are 14 residues in the CDR3. The CDR3 nucleotides read TGTGCCAGCACCTCCGGGACAGCTGGAAACACCATATATTTT. Translated: CASTSGTAGNTIYF.

This clone has a single count. The sample contains more than one DNA sequence encoding this CDR3. The V and J genes are TRBV5-1 and TRBJ1-5, with TRBD1 as a possible D gene (5 bases). Germline V gene sequence: CDR1 SGHRS, CDR2 YFSETQ. The CDR3 is made up of 13 amino acids. The ends were cut back, 1 base at V and 7 bases at J, with 9 bases in the middle. The CDR3 spells CASSLTGGQPQHF. The CDR3 region has the DNA TGCGCCAGCAGCTTGACAGGAGGGCAGCCCCAGCATTTT.

The genes are TRBV6-5 and TRBJ2-7; perhaps TRBD2 as D (7 bases). Germline values: CDR1 MNHEY, CDR2 SVGAGI. V lost 5 bases to trimming and J lost 2 bases, with 16 bases between them. CDR3 length equals 15 residues. CDR3 in amino acids: CASSRGEGSTYEQYF. The CDR3 nucleotides are TGTGCCAGCAGTAGGGGGGAGGGATCCACCTACGAGCAGTACTTC.